This T cell receptor beta chain was identified in a study of cytomegalovirus exposure and HLA in healthy donors. General study findings and limits: Accounts indicate the classifier identified cytomegalovirus status with strong specificity and sensitivity. In vitro testing confirmed a few CMV-associated chains as specific for CMV antigens. TRBV6-2, TRBV6-3 and some other V segments were unresolvable in 87-base-pair reads.

This CDR3 has 12 amino acids. Between the trimmed V and J ends, which lost 4 bases and 4 bases, there was a span of 5 bases. The germline CDR1 and CDR2 sequences are SNHLY and FYNNEI. In its sample, this clone was seen a few times. The antigen remains undetermined. The sample holds other DNA sequences that translate to the same CDR3. The PCR ran on 60 Vbeta and 13 Jbeta primers. Data came from immunoSEQ multiplex PCR; TCRdb stores just in-frame clones and leaves some out. This table holds around 190,000 clones, approximately 9.5% found once. This sequence joins TRBV2 and TRBJ1-5, with D unresolved. This sequence was found in a woman aged 25-40 years in good health and CMV-seropositive. Specimen: PBMCs. The CDR3 protein is CASSGGNQPQHF. The CDR3 nucleotides read TGTGCCAGCAGTGGCGGGAATCAGCCCCAGCATTTT.